A single sample gave rise to the 18 T cell receptor beta chains below, sequenced in a study of T cell changes during pregnancy in multiple sclerosis. Assay used: immunoSEQ multiplex PCR; TCRdb lists only in-frame clones, some missing. The repertoire includes tens of thousands of clones, approximately 90% of them detected once, and 0.8% to 0.95% sits in the top ten. This specimen was peripheral blood, taken before pregnancy. The receptors here all came from a female donor with multiple sclerosis, enrolled in a pregnancy study.

The chain has TRBV9 and TRBJ2-7; 8 nucleotides line up with TRBD1. Germline CDR1 is SGDLS and CDR2 is YYNGEE. V dropped 0 bases and J dropped 5; count of bases not matched to a gene: 10. The CDR3 extends over 16 amino acids. The DNA for the CDR3 is TGTGCCAGCAGCGTAGCCCCAGGGGGCCTTTCTCACGAGCAGTACTTC. Translation gives CASSVAPGGLSHEQYF. Complete variable domain (other parts from reference TRBV9 and TRBJ2-7): DSGVTQTPKHLITATGQRVTLRCSPRSGDLSVYWYQQSLDQGLQFLIQYYNGEERAKGNILERFSAQQFPDLHSELNLSSLELGDSALYFCASSVAPGGLSHEQYFGPGTRLTVT.

The V gene is TRBV19, the J gene TRBJ1-3; D unclear. V was shortened by 5 bases and J by 0 bases, with 14 bases between the two germline ends. The CDR3 runs to 16 residues. Germline loops: CDR1 LNHDA, CDR2 SQIVND (reference sequence). CDR3 in DNA: TGTGCCAGTAGTCCGCGCCTCGTTGGCTCTGGAAACACCATATATTTT. Encoded protein: CASSPRLVGSGNTIYF.

V is TRBV5-1 and J is TRBJ1-6; 10 nucleotides agree with TRBD1. Germline-derived CDR1 and CDR2 are SGHRS and YFSETQ. CDR3 size: 16 residues. Trimming cost V 2 bases and J 10 bases; bases outside gene matches: 9. CDR3 DNA: TGCGCCAGCAGCTTCGGTGGCAGGACAGGGGGGTCACCCCTCCACTTT. This translates into CASSFGGRTGGSPLHF.

The chain links TRBV5-4 to TRBJ2-5; TRBD2 agrees at 7 bases. This CDR3 spans 14 amino acids. The germline V gene encodes CDR1 SGHNT and CDR2 YYREEE (reference sequence). J was trimmed by 1 base and V by 3 bases; bases with no gene match: 3. This CDR3 is CASSSPGGQETQYF. As DNA, the CDR3 is TGTGCCAGCAGCTCTCCGGGGGGCCAAGAGACCCAGTACTTC.

This clone was detected only a few times. This sequence joins TRBV18 and TRBJ2-5, with 9 positions matching TRBD1. Losses at the gene ends were 6 bases for V and 5 bases for J; bases not matched to a gene: 16. The CDR3 loop spans 17 amino acids. CDR1 KGHSH and CDR2 LQKENI come from the germline V gene. Here the CDR3 reads CASSGQGYPGREETQYF. CDR3 coding DNA: TGTGCCAGCTCGGGACAGGGCTACCCAGGCCGGGAGGAGACCCAGTACTTC.

V is TRBV5-1 and J is TRBJ2-1, with a weak D call TRBD1 (5 bases). V was pared by 0 bases and J by 6 bases, with 13 bases between. The CDR3 runs to 15 residues. The germline gives CDR1 SGHRS, CDR2 YFSETQ. This CDR3 is CASSLERQIFNEQFF. In DNA form, the CDR3 reads TGCGCCAGCAGCTTGGAACGACAGATATTCAATGAGCAGTTCTTC.

J is TRBJ1-2 and V is TRBV5-1; the D gene is possibly TRBD1 (6 bases). CDR1 and CDR2 from the germline V gene are SGHRS and YFSETQ. CDR3 length: 13 amino acids. Trimming cost V 4 bases and J 6 bases, with 13 bases left between them. The CDR3 spells CASSIQGADGYTF. The CDR3 coding sequence is TGCGCCAGCAGCATACAGGGAGCGGATGGCTACACCTTC.

This chain links TRBV4-1 with TRBJ1-2, with 7 positions matching TRBD1. The CDR3 has 17 amino acids. Germline V gene sequence: CDR1 MGHRA, CDR2 YSYEKL. Trimming took 6 bases from V and 2 from J; bases not matched to a gene: 15. The CDR3 region is CASRNPGQSVTNYGYTF. In DNA form, the CDR3 reads TGCGCCAGCAGGAATCCGGGACAGAGCGTAACCAACTATGGCTACACCTTC.

This clone is a singleton in its sample. This CDR3 reads CASSLVGTAASTDTQYF. CDR3 sequence (DNA): TGTGCCAGCAGCTTGGTTGGGACAGCTGCTAGCACAGATACGCAGTATTTT. The chain uses TRBV5-4 and TRBJ2-3, with 7 bases fitting TRBD1. CDR1 is SGHNT, CDR2 YYREEE, per germline (reference sequence). The CDR3 covers 17 residues. The V gene end was trimmed by 0 bases and the J gene end by 0 bases; junction bases not matched to a gene: 7.

The rearrangement joins TRBV18 to TRBJ2-3; 8 nucleotides agree with TRBD2. Trimming cost V 3 bases and J 3 bases; bases outside gene matches: 11. In germline, CDR1 is KGHSH, CDR2 LQKENI. This CDR3 comprises 17 residues. This chain's CDR3 is CASSPFPPGGRTDTQYF. The DNA of the CDR3 is TGTGCCAGCTCACCCTTTCCCCCGGGAGGGAGGACAGATACGCAGTATTTT.

The chain uses TRBV30 and TRBJ1-4, with D unclear. There are 15 residues in the CDR3. V was clipped by 3 bases and J by 6 bases, with 17 bases between them. Germline CDR1 is GTSNPN and CDR2 is SVGIG (reference sequence). CDR3: CAWSPGWREDEKLFF. The CDR3, as DNA: TGTGCCTGGAGCCCCGGGTGGAGGGAAGATGAAAAACTGTTTTTT.

The genes are TRBV2 and TRBJ1-4, with D perhaps TRBD1 (5 bases). The CDR3 length is 12 residues. With 4 bases removed from V and 14 bases from J, the gap between germline ends came to 14 bases. CDR1 and CDR2 from the germline V gene are SNHLY and FYNNEI. CDR3 nucleotides: TGTGCCAGCAGTGCAACAGGTGTTCACCTGTTTTTT. This sequence encodes CASSATGVHLFF.

V and J are TRBV7-3 and TRBJ1-1; 7 nucleotides align to TRBD1. This CDR3 has 12 amino acids. The germline gives CDR1 SGHTA, CDR2 FQGTGA. V lost 4 bases, J lost 6 bases, and 2 bases stayed unmatched. CDR3 DNA: TGTGCCAGCAGCTCACAGGGGTCTGAAGCTTTCTTT. Translated, it gives CASSSQGSEAFF.

The chain joins TRBV28 to TRBJ1-5, with 7 bases that match TRBD1. Trimming removed 6 bases from V and 1 base from J; junction bases left unmatched: 12. The CDR3 length is 17 residues. CDR1 MDHEN and CDR2 SYDVKM come from the germline V gene. The CDR3 nucleotides are TGTGCCAGCAGGGATCCCACTGGCAGGGGGAGCAATCAGCCCCAGCATTTT. The encoded protein is CASRDPTGRGSNQPQHF. Using reference TRBV28 and TRBJ1-5 for the parts outside the CDR3, the full variable domain is DVKVTQSSRYLVKRTGEKVFLECVQDMDHENMFWYRQDPGLGLRLIYFSYDVKMKEKGDIPEGYSVSREKKERFSLILESASTNQTSMYLCASRDPTGRGSNQPQHFGDGTRLSIL.

V and J are TRBV10-1 and TRBJ2-3; 8 nucleotides line up with TRBD2. CDR3 size: 18 residues. The V gene's germline CDR1 is WNHNN and CDR2 SYGVQD (reference sequence). J lost 4 bases, V lost 10 bases, and 22 bases had no gene match. The CDR3 DNA sequence: TGCGCCATCCTCCCATGGGGGCAAAGCGGGAGTTTGCCAGATACGCAGTATTTT. It translates to CAILPWGQSGSLPDTQYF.

The CDR3 bases are TGCGCCAGCAGCTCTAGGGAGTCAAGCTCCTACGAGCAGTACTTC. It specifies CASSSRESSSYEQYF. The chain carries TRBV5-1 and TRBJ2-7; D is possibly TRBD2 (5 bases). With 3 bases removed from V and 0 bases from J, the gap between germline ends came to 13 bases. Germline V gene lookup returns CDR1 SGHRS and CDR2 YFSETQ. There are 15 residues in the CDR3.

The gene calls are TRBV2 and TRBJ1-4; TRBD1 aligns across 10 bases. The trim removed 6 bases at V and 6 bases at J, leaving 4 bases unmatched. The CDR3 is made up of 14 amino acids. Germline-derived CDR1 and CDR2 are SNHLY and FYNNEI. The CDR3 reads CASRTGTGDEKLFF. The CDR3 DNA reads as TGTGCCAGCAGGACCGGGACAGGGGATGAAAAACTGTTTTTT. Full variable domain (rest looked up from reference TRBV2 and TRBJ1-4): EPEVTQTPSHQVTQMGQEVILRCVPISNHLYFYWYRQILGQKVEFLVSFYNNEISEKSEIFDDQFSVERPDGSNFTLKIRSTKLEDSAMYFCASRTGTGDEKLFFGSGTQLSVL.

A few counts support this clone. The V gene is TRBV30, the J gene TRBJ1-5; 7 bases agree with TRBD1. CDR3 length: 14 residues. CDR1 and CDR2 (germline): GTSNPN, SVGIG (reference sequence). After removal of 2 bases from V and 2 bases from J, the junction contained 3 bases not matched to a gene. The DNA for the CDR3 is TGTGCCTGGAGTCGAGGGACAGGCAATCAGCCCCAGCATTTT. Amino acid sequence: CAWSRGTGNQPQHF. Based on the CDR3 plus reference TRBV30 and TRBJ1-5, the full variable domain is SQTIHQWPATLVQPVGSPLSLECTVEGTSNPNLYWYRQAAGRGLQLLFYSVGIGQISSEVPQNLSASRPQDRQFILSSKKLLLSDSGFYLCAWSRGTGNQPQHFGDGTRLSIL.